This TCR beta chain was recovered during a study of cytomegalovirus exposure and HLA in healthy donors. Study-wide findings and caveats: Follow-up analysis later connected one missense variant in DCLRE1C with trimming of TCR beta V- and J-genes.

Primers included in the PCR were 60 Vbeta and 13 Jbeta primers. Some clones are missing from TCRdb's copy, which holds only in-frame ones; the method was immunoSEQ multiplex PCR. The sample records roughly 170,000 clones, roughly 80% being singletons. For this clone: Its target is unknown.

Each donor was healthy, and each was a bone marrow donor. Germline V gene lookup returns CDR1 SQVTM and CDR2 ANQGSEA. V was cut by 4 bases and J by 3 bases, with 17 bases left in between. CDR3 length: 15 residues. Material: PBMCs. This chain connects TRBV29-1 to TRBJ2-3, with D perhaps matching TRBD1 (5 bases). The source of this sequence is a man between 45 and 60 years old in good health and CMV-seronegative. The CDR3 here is CSVVSSRVRTDTQYF. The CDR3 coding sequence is TGCAGCGTTGTCTCCTCCAGGGTGAGAACAGATACGCAGTATTTT.